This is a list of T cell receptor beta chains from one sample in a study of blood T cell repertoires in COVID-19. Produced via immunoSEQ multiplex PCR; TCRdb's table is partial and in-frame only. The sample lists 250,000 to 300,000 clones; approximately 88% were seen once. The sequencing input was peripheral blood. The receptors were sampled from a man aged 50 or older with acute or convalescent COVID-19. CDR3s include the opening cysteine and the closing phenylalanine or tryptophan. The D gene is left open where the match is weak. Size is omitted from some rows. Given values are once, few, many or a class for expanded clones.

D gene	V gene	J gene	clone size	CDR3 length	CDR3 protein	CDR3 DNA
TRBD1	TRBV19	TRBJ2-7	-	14	CASKMDRGDYEQYF	TGTGCCAGTAAAATGGACAGGGGGGACTACGAGCAGTACTTC
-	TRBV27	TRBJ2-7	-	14	CASSLEGPPYEQYF	TGTGCCAGCAGTTTAGAGGGCCCCCCCTACGAGCAGTACTTC
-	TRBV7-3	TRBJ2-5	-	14	CASSLTGVRETQYF	TGTGCCAGCAGTCTAACGGGGGTTCGGGAGACCCAGTACTTC
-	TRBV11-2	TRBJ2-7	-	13	CASSLEAGYEQYF	TGTGCCAGCAGCTTAGAGGCGGGCTACGAGCAGTACTTC
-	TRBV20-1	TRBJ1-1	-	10	CSGGDTEAFF	TGCAGTGGAGGAGACACTGAAGCTTTCTTT
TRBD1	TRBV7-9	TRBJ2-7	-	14	CASSRDRTTYEQYF	TGTGCCAGCAGCCGGGACAGGACCACCTACGAGCAGTACTTC
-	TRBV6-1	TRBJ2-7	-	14	CASSEGGPSYEQYF	TGTGCCAGCAGTGAAGGAGGCCCATCCTACGAGCAGTACTTC
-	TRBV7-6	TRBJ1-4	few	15	CASSLGRLTNEKLFF	TGTGCCAGCAGCTTAGGCAGGTTAACTAATGAAAAACTGTTTTTT
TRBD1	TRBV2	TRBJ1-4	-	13	CAGGTGSYEKLFF	TGTGCCGGGGGGACAGGGTCATATGAAAAACTGTTTTTT
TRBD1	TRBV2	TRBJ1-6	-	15	CASTPDRALNSPLHF	TGTGCCAGCACCCCGGACAGGGCGCTTAATTCACCCCTCCACTTT
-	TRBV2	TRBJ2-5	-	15	CASSEEGQSQETQYF	TGTGCCAGCAGTGAAGAGGGGCAGAGCCAAGAGACCCAGTACTTC
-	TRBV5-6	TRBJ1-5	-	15	CASSTAGVSNQPQHF	TGTGCCAGCAGCACCGCAGGTGTGAGCAATCAGCCCCAGCATTTT
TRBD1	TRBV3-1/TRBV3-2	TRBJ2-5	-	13	CATGTGARETQYF	TGTGCCACCGGGACAGGGGCTCGAGAGACCCAGTACTTC
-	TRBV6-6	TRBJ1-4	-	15	CASSYGQVVNEKLFF	TGTGCCAGCAGTTACGGCCAGGTGGTTAATGAAAAACTGTTTTTT
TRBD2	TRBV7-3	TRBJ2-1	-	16	CASSFRGTTNYNEQFF	TGTGCCAGCAGCTTCCGCGGGACTACAAACTACAATGAGCAGTTCTTC
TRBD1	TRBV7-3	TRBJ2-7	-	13	CASSPTPDRDPYF	TGTGCCAGCAGCCCAACCCCTGACAGGGACCCGTACTTC
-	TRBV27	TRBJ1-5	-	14	CASSPNEARGPQHF	TGTGCCAGCAGCCCTAATGAGGCCCGAGGGCCCCAGCATTTT
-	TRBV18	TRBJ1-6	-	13	CASSSETDSPLHF	TGTGCCAGCTCATCGGAGACGGATTCACCCCTCCACTTT
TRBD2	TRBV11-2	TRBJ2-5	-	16	CASSLGGGLGEETQYF	TGTGCCAGCAGCTTAGGAGGGGGACTAGGGGAGGAGACCCAGTACTTC
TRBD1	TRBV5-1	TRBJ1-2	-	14	CASSSAGTGEGYTF	TGCGCCAGCAGCTCGGCCGGGACAGGGGAAGGCTACACCTTC
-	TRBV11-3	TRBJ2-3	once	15	CASSLDGGQTDTQYF	TGTGCCAGCAGCTTAGACGGGGGACAGACAGATACGCAGTATTTT
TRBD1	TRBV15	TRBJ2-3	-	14	CATSDDRGPDTQYF	TGTGCCACCAGCGACGACAGGGGCCCAGATACGCAGTATTTT
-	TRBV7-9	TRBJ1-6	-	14	CASSLGKTGSPLHF	TGTGCCAGCAGCTTAGGGAAAACAGGTTCACCCCTCCACTTT
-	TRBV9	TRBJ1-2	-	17	CASSVAVRQGNFYGYTF	TGTGCCAGCAGCGTAGCGGTACGGCAGGGGAATTTCTACGGCTACACCTTC
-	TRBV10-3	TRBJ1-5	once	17	CAIGPGESSHSNQPQHF	TGTGCCATCGGGCCCGGGGAATCAAGCCATAGCAATCAGCCCCAGCATTTT
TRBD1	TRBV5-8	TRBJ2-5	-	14	CASSPRTGVETQYF	TGTGCCAGCAGCCCACGGACAGGGGTGGAGACCCAGTACTTC
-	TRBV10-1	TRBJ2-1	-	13	CASRGSSSNEQFF	TGCGCCAGCAGAGGATCCTCTAGCAATGAGCAGTTCTTC
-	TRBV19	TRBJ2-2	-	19	CASSIFFSSWGRNTGELFF	TGTGCCAGTAGTATTTTTTTCTCTTCGTGGGGCCGGAACACCGGGGAGCTGTTTTTT
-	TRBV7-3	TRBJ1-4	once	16	CASSLRQAATNEKLFF	TGTGCCAGCAGCTTAAGACAAGCAGCAACTAATGAAAAACTGTTTTTT
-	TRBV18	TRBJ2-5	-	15	CASSPTGTMIETQYF	TGTGCCAGCTCCCCGACCGGGACAATGATCGAGACCCAGTACTTC
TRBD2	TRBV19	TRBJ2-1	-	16	CASSHHPLGGGYEQFF	TGTGCCAGTAGCCACCACCCTCTGGGCGGGGGGTACGAGCAGTTCTTC